The rows below give T cell receptor beta chains drawn from one sample of a study of cytomegalovirus exposure and HLA in healthy donors. The data were produced by immunoSEQ multiplex PCR, yet TCRdb's version contains in-frame clones alone and is incomplete. The sample comprises 160,000 or so clones, 84% of which are singletons, and approximately 0.98% rests with the top ten. The material sequenced was PBMCs. These TCRs come from a man aged 30-40 years in good health and CMV-seronegative. CDR3s include the opening cysteine and the closing phenylalanine or tryptophan. Fields, in order: CDR3 DNA, CDR3 protein, D gene, J gene, clone size, V gene. D genes are given only for firm matches. Clone size is not always given. Where it is, it says once, few, many or a class for expanded clones.

TGTGCCAGCAGCGTGGGACTAGCGTACGAGCAGTACTTC	CASSVGLAYEQYF	TRBD2	TRBJ2-7	NA	TRBV11-2
TGTGCCAGCTCACTCTGGCGGGGAGACACCGGGGAGCTGTTTTTT	CASSLWRGDTGELFF	NA	TRBJ2-2	NA	TRBV18
TGTGCCAGCAGCTTAGCTATGACAGGGGGCTACAATGAGCAGTTCTTC	CASSLAMTGGYNEQFF	TRBD1	TRBJ2-1	NA	TRBV7-9
TGCGCCAGCAGCTGGAGGGGACAGGGGGCTGGTGAAGATACGCAGTATTTT	CASSWRGQGAGEDTQYF	TRBD1	TRBJ2-3	NA	TRBV5-1
TGTGCCAGCAGTTACTCGACGGGGGTGGTCTACAATGAGCAGTTCTTC	CASSYSTGVVYNEQFF	NA	TRBJ2-1	NA	TRBV6-5
TGTGCCAGCAGCGTAGCTAATATTGGTGAGCAGTTCTTC	CASSVANIGEQFF	NA	TRBJ2-1	NA	TRBV13
TGCGCCAGCAGCTTGGATGAGGTAGTTAGACCCCCCCACTTT	CASSLDEVVRPPHF	NA	TRBJ1-6	NA	TRBV5-1
TGTGCCAGCAGGCGGACAGGGCCCCACGAGCAGTACTTC	CASRRTGPHEQYF	TRBD1	TRBJ2-7	NA	TRBV6-5
TGTGCCAGCCTTAGCGGGAGGGCCTCGACAGATACGCAGTATTTT	CASLSGRASTDTQYF	TRBD2	TRBJ2-3	NA	TRBV6-6
TGTGCCAGCAGCTTAGCGGCTAGCGGGCATCTCTACGAGCAGTACTTC	CASSLAASGHLYEQYF	TRBD2	TRBJ2-7	NA	TRBV7-6
TGTGCCCGTAGCGGGGGGCCTTCGCAGACCCAGTACTTC	CARSGGPSQTQYF	TRBD2	TRBJ2-5	NA	TRBV30
TGTGCCAGCAGCCTACAGGGGGGGAGCTCCTACGAGCAGTACTTC	CASSLQGGSSYEQYF	NA	TRBJ2-7	NA	TRBV7-9
TGTGCCAGCAGCCCCAGTCCCGGGACAGCGAAATTTAGCTCTGGGGCCAACGTCCTGACTTTC	CASSPSPGTAKFSSGANVLTF	TRBD1	TRBJ2-6	NA	TRBV27
TGTGCCAGCAGCCGGAGCGGGGCGGGAGGGCCGAGATCCTACGAGCAGTACTTC	CASSRSGAGGPRSYEQYF	TRBD2	TRBJ2-7	NA	TRBV5-5
TGTGCCAGCAGCCCCTTAAATCAGCCCCAGCATTTT	CASSPLNQPQHF	NA	TRBJ1-5	NA	TRBV7-8
TGCGCCAGCAGCCCTGGGGCTAGCAATGAGCAGTTCTTC	CASSPGASNEQFF	NA	TRBJ2-1	NA	TRBV5-1
TGTGCCAGCAGCTTCCGGTCGACGGGATACAATGAGCAGTTCTTC	CASSFRSTGYNEQFF	NA	TRBJ2-1	few	TRBV11-3
TGTGCCAGCAGCTTAGCTAGCGATGAGCAGTTCTTC	CASSLASDEQFF	NA	TRBJ2-1	NA	TRBV11-3
TGTGCCAGCAGGCACACAGGGGACGTTACACTTGGCTACACCTTC	CASRHTGDVTLGYTF	TRBD1	TRBJ1-2	NA	TRBV2
TGTGCCAGCAGCATCGGGACTAGCGGGACCGTTACCCTAGCCAAAAACATTCAGTACTTC	CASSIGTSGTVTLAKNIQYF	TRBD2	TRBJ2-4	NA	TRBV5-4
TGTGCCAGCAGTGTCTTAGGGGTCGATAGGGTTGGTGCCGGGGAGCTGTTTTTT	CASSVLGVDRVGAGELFF	NA	TRBJ2-2	NA	TRBV2
TGTGCCACCAGCAGAGGCGGGACTAGCGGGTTCACAGATACGCAGTATTTT	CATSRGGTSGFTDTQYF	TRBD2	TRBJ2-3	few	TRBV15
TGCGCCAGCGCGGGGACAGGCTCCTACGAGCAGTACTTC	CASAGTGSYEQYF	TRBD1	TRBJ2-7	NA	TRBV5-1
TGTGCCAGCAGCTTAGCCCAGCGTCGCTACGAGCAGTACTTC	CASSLAQRRYEQYF	NA	TRBJ2-7	NA	TRBV7-2
TGTGCCACCAGCCCGCCCGAGGGCAGTGGCTACACCTTC	CATSPPEGSGYTF	NA	TRBJ1-2	NA	TRBV15
TGTGCCAGCAGTCTCAGGGGGCAGCCCCAGCATTTT	CASSLRGQPQHF	TRBD1	TRBJ1-5	NA	TRBV27
TGTGCCAGCAGTGCTGACAGGGCCTACGAGCAGTACTTC	CASSADRAYEQYF	TRBD1	TRBJ2-7	few	TRBV27
TGTGCCAGCAGCTCCCTGGACTACTCTGGGGCGGAGACCCAGTACTTC	CASSSLDYSGAETQYF	NA	TRBJ2-5	NA	TRBV5-6
TGTGCCAGTAGTTCCTTAGCGGGAGTAGCGTGGAATGAGCAGTTCTTC	CASSSLAGVAWNEQFF	TRBD2	TRBJ2-1	NA	TRBV19
TGCGCCAGCAGCTTGGCCGGGAACAATGAGCAGTTCTTC	CASSLAGNNEQFF	NA	TRBJ2-1	NA	TRBV5-1
TGTGGCGTTACAGGTTCTAACGAGCAGTACTTC	CGVTGSNEQYF	NA	TRBJ2-7	many	TRBV6-1
TGTGCCAGCAAAAGAGGGTCCCTCACCATTAACTATGGCTACACCTTC	CASKRGSLTINYGYTF	NA	TRBJ1-2	NA	TRBV5-8
TGTGCCAGTAGGGTCACTAGCGGGAAAGGCGAGCAGTACTTC	CASRVTSGKGEQYF	TRBD2	TRBJ2-7	few	TRBV19
TGTGCCAGCTCACCCTCCGGGACAGGGCGGACTGAAGCTTTCTTT	CASSPSGTGRTEAFF	TRBD1	TRBJ1-1	NA	TRBV18
TGTGCCAGCAGCACCCGGACAGGGACTAATGAAAAACTGTTTTTT	CASSTRTGTNEKLFF	TRBD1	TRBJ1-4	once	TRBV7-6
TGTGCCAGCAGCCAAGTCTTACGCGGGTCTAGCACAGATACGCAGTATTTT	CASSQVLRGSSTDTQYF	NA	TRBJ2-3	NA	TRBV4-2
TGTGCCAGCAGGGCCGCAGGGGCCTTCTCTGGAAACACCATATATTTT	CASRAAGAFSGNTIYF	NA	TRBJ1-3	NA	TRBV27
TGTGCCAGCAGTGCCGCAGATGCAACTAATGAAAAACTGTTTTTT	CASSAADATNEKLFF	NA	TRBJ1-4	NA	TRBV27
TGTGCCAGCAGCTCGAGCGGGGGCAGAGGGGAGACCCAGTACTTC	CASSSSGGRGETQYF	TRBD2	TRBJ2-5	NA	TRBV9
TGTGCCAGCTCACCAAGACAGGAAAGGTACGAGCAGTACTTC	CASSPRQERYEQYF	NA	TRBJ2-7	NA	TRBV18
TGTGCCAGCAGCCCCTATACGGTGAAAGATACGCAGTATTTT	CASSPYTVKDTQYF	NA	TRBJ2-3	NA	TRBV9
TGTGCCAGCAGCTCGATAAGCGGGAACTCCTACGAGCAGTACTTC	CASSSISGNSYEQYF	TRBD2	TRBJ2-7	few	TRBV7-9
TGTGCCAGCAGTACAATCAGGCCTTGGGGCTACACCTTC	CASSTIRPWGYTF	NA	TRBJ1-2	NA	TRBV28
TGTGCCAGCAGTTCCACGGGTCGGTGGGCCGGGGAGCTGTTTTTT	CASSSTGRWAGELFF	NA	TRBJ2-2	once	TRBV27
TGTGCCAGCAGCCCGACAGGAGATGGCTACACCTTC	CASSPTGDGYTF	NA	TRBJ1-2	NA	TRBV28
TGTGCCAGCAGGGGAGACAGGGGGGTGGTTGGCTACACCTTC	CASRGDRGVVGYTF	TRBD1	TRBJ1-2	NA	TRBV6-6